A single sample gave rise to the 28 T cell receptor beta chains below, sequenced in a study of T cell responses to AZD1222 COVID-19 vaccine. Assay: immunoSEQ multiplex PCR; the TCRdb copy retains only in-frame clones and omits some. The data contain 90,000 to 120,000 clones, 70% to 90% of them singletons. The input for sequencing was peripheral blood, taken 28 days after the second AZD1222 dose. The receptors were sampled from an adult who received the AZD1222 COVID-19 vaccine.

The V gene is TRBV9, the J gene TRBJ2-2; no clear D gene. Trimming left V 2 bases short and J 7 bases short, with 6 bases between. There are 12 residues in the CDR3. Germline CDR1 SGDLS, CDR2 YYNGEE. This chain's CDR3 is CASSVQFGELFF. The CDR3 DNA is TGTGCCAGCAGCGTTCAATTCGGGGAGCTGTTTTTT.

This chain's CDR3 is CASSRQGEGTEAFF. The CDR3 DNA reads TGTGCCAGTAGTAGACAGGGGGAAGGTACTGAAGCTTTCTTT. This chain connects TRBV19 to TRBJ1-1; TRBD1 aligns across 9 bases. Per the germline V gene, CDR1 is LNHDA and CDR2 is SQIVND (reference sequence). There are 14 residues in the CDR3. The V gene end was trimmed by 4 bases and the J gene end by 5 bases; junction bases not matched to a gene: 5.

This clone was observed a few times. V gene TRBV10-3 combines with J gene TRBJ2-2; maybe TRBD2 (5 bases). This CDR3 is built from 18 residues. Trimming removed 2 bases at V and 0 bases at J, with 16 bases between. Looked up from germline, CDR1 is ENHRY and CDR2 is SYGVKD. CDR3 coding DNA: TGTGCCATCAGTGAGCCTAGCAGCACCTCCCCGAACACCGGGGAGCTGTTTTTT. Protein product: CAISEPSSTSPNTGELFF.

CDR3 in amino acids: CASSEAVTNYGYTF. The CDR3 coding sequence is TGTGCCAGCAGTGAGGCGGTCACTAACTATGGCTACACCTTC. V gene TRBV6-1 combines with J gene TRBJ1-2; D is ambiguous. Germline V gene sequence: CDR1 MNHNS, CDR2 SASEGT. CDR3 length: 14 amino acids. V lost 3 bases and J 0 bases, leaving 8 bases between the germline ends.

The J gene is TRBJ2-3, the V gene TRBV10-3; D might be TRBD2 (5 bases). The CDR3 consists of 12 residues. V was pared by 2 bases and J by 5 bases, with 5 bases between. Germline CDR1 and CDR2: ENHRY and SYGVKD. DNA for the CDR3: TGTGCCATCAGTGAGCGGGGAGATACGCAGTATTTT. This encodes CAISERGDTQYF.

The V gene is TRBV18, the J gene TRBJ2-5; either TRBD1 or TRBD2 may supply D (6 bases each). The CDR3 has 15 residues. Germline lookup yields CDR1 KGHSH and CDR2 LQKENI. Trimming pared 6 bases from V and 5 bases from J, leaving 19 bases between. CDR3 in DNA: TGTGCCAGCTCCCCTAACGGGGGCTGGCGGGAGACCCAGTACTTC. Its protein is CASSPNGGWRETQYF.

The rearrangement uses TRBV20-1 and TRBJ2-3, with D uncertain. CDR3 length equals 15 residues. Germline V gene sequence: CDR1 DFQATT, CDR2 SNEGSKA (reference sequence). The V end was cut by 3 bases, the J end by 0 bases, with 13 bases between. CDR3 sequence (DNA): TGCAGTGCTAGTCAGCAATTCGCTAGCACAGATACGCAGTATTTT. Translated, it gives CSASQQFASTDTQYF.

The chain employs TRBV5-4 and TRBJ1-2; TRBD1 matches 7 bases. CDR3 length: 15 amino acids. Germline V lookup: CDR1 SGHNT, CDR2 YYREEE (reference sequence). V lost 6 bases and J lost 7; bases outside the gene matches: 15. This CDR3 reads CASTRSDRFISGYTF. The DNA of the CDR3 is TGTGCCAGCACCCGATCGGACAGGTTCATAAGTGGCTACACCTTC. The full variable domain, rest sourced from reference TRBV5-4 and TRBJ1-2, is ETGVTQSPTHLIKTRGQQVTLRCSSQSGHNTVSWYQQALGQGPQFIFQYYREEENGRGNFPPRFSGLQFPNYSSELNVNALELDDSALYLCASTRSDRFISGYTFGSGTRLTVV.

The rearrangement joins TRBV3-1 (or the pseudogene TRBV3-2) to TRBJ2-7, with D possibly TRBD1 on 6 matching bases. The V and J ends lost 1 base and 0 bases respectively, with 10 bases between them. The length of the CDR3 is 15 residues. Looked up from germline, CDR1 is LGHDT and CDR2 is YNNKEL (reference sequence). The CDR3 loop reads CASSQGRGGSYEQYF. CDR3 in DNA: TGTGCCAGCAGCCAAGGGCGAGGGGGCTCCTACGAGCAGTACTTC.

The CDR3 DNA is TGCGCCAGCAGCCAAGATAAGGGCCCTAATACGCAGTATTTT. As protein: CASSQDKGPNTQYF. The genes are TRBV4-3 and TRBJ2-3; D not resolved. The germline V and J ends were trimmed by 0 bases and 7 bases, with 11 bases remaining between them. The CDR3 contains 14 residues. Germline lookup yields CDR1 LGHNA and CDR2 YSLEER.

This chain connects TRBV10-3 to TRBJ1-5; D perhaps matches TRBD1 (5 bases). This CDR3 contains 13 residues. V gave up 4 bases and J gave up 5 bases, with 9 bases separating them. Germline V gene lookup returns CDR1 ENHRY and CDR2 SYGVKD. The CDR3, as DNA: TGTGCCATCAGTGGACCGGGGGATCAGCCCCAGCATTTT. Its protein is CAISGPGDQPQHF.

V is TRBV9 and J is TRBJ1-6; maybe TRBD1 (5 bases). Germline loops: CDR1 SGDLS, CDR2 YYNGEE. The V end was cut by 3 bases, the J end by 10 bases, with 17 bases between. There are 15 residues in the CDR3. The CDR3 DNA sequence: TGTGCCAGCAGCGCTCCGGGAACGAGGGACTCACCCCTCCACTTT. Its protein is CASSAPGTRDSPLHF.

The rearrangement joins TRBV7-9 to TRBJ1-1, with TRBD1 matching over 7 bases. The length of the CDR3 is 13 residues. Trimming cost V 6 bases and J 1 base; bases outside gene matches: 2. Germline V CDR1 and CDR2: SEHNR, FQNEAQ (reference sequence). In nucleotides, the CDR3 is TGTGCCAGCAGGAGGACAGGGAACACTGAAGCTTTCTTT. Encoded protein: CASRRTGNTEAFF.

The chain employs TRBV19 and TRBJ1-2; D is unclear. CDR3 length: 13 residues. V shed 7 bases and J shed 4 bases, with 13 bases lying between them. Germline values: CDR1 LNHDA, CDR2 SQIVND (reference sequence). DNA for the CDR3: TGTGCCAGTACCCTCGGACGGTCCTATGGCTACACCTTC. Translating it yields CASTLGRSYGYTF.

The CDR3 loop reads CASSSTGENTEAFF. In nucleotides, the CDR3 is TGTGCCAGCAGCTCGACAGGTGAGAACACTGAAGCTTTCTTT. The chain links TRBV9 to TRBJ1-1; weak D call: TRBD1 (6 bases). Trimming cost V 4 bases and J 1 base, with 11 bases left between them. The CDR3 has 14 amino acids. Germline V lookup: CDR1 SGDLS, CDR2 YYNGEE.

The chain recombines TRBV12-3 or TRBV12-4 with TRBJ2-7, with D possibly matching TRBD1 (5 bases). The length of the CDR3 is 11 residues. Trimming removed 3 bases from V and 12 bases from J, with 12 bases in between. Here the CDR3 reads CASSFRGLVYF. As DNA, the CDR3 is TGTGCCAGCAGTTTTAGGGGCCTGGTGTACTTC.

V gene TRBV19 combines with J gene TRBJ2-1; 9 bases align to TRBD1. With V trimmed by 0 bases and J by 4 bases, 1 base remained unmatched. The CDR3 runs 15 residues. The V gene's germline CDR1 is LNHDA and CDR2 SQIVND (reference sequence). This CDR3 reads CASSIEQGAYNEQFF. The CDR3 coding sequence is TGTGCCAGTAGTATAGAACAGGGGGCGTACAATGAGCAGTTCTTC. Supplemented by reference TRBV19 and TRBJ2-1, the full variable domain reads DGGITQSPKYLFRKEGQNVTLSCEQNLNHDAMYWYRQDPGQGLRLIYYSQIVNDFQKGDIAEGYSVSREKKESFPLTVTSAQKNPTAFYLCASSIEQGAYNEQFFGPGTRLTVL.

The J gene is TRBJ2-7, the V gene TRBV11-2; TRBD1 is a possible D gene (6 bases). The germline CDR1 and CDR2 sequences are SGHAT and FQNNGV. The CDR3 is made up of 14 amino acids. V was pared by 5 bases and J by 2 bases, with 13 bases between. CDR3: CASSRDRSPYEQYF. DNA of the CDR3: TGTGCCAGCAGCCGCGACAGGTCGCCCTACGAGCAGTACTTC.

The J gene is TRBJ1-5, the V gene TRBV5-6; D is unresolved. The CDR3 runs to 12 residues. Germline-derived CDR1 and CDR2 are SGHDT and YYEEEE. Trimming took off 2 bases at V and 7 bases at J, with 7 bases between the two ends. The CDR3 is CASSFYQQPQHF. The CDR3 DNA is TGTGCCAGCAGCTTTTACCAACAGCCCCAGCATTTT.

V and J are TRBV20-1 and TRBJ1-1; tentatively, D is TRBD1 (5 bases). The CDR3 extends over 11 amino acids. The germline CDR1 and CDR2 sequences are DFQATT and SNEGSKA (reference sequence). This CDR3 is CTREGVTEAFF. The CDR3 region has the DNA TGCACCAGGGAAGGGGTCACTGAAGCTTTCTTT.

This chain uses TRBV7-9 with TRBJ1-3; D is ambiguous. The CDR3 contains 14 residues. Germline V CDR1 and CDR2: SEHNR, FQNEAQ (reference sequence). The V end lost 2 bases, the J end lost 4 bases, and 9 bases lay between the germline ends. This chain's CDR3 is CASSLSGEGNTIYF. CDR3 bases: TGTGCCAGCAGCTTAAGTGGGGAAGGAAACACCATATATTTT.

This chain uses TRBV3-1 (or the pseudogene TRBV3-2) with TRBJ1-4; TRBD1 might be the D (5 bases). The germline V gene encodes CDR1 LGHDT and CDR2 YNNKEL (reference sequence). The V end lost 3 bases, the J end lost 5 bases, and 10 bases lay between the germline ends. There are 14 residues in the CDR3. The CDR3 is CASSQGTTNEKLFF. Written as DNA, the CDR3 is TGTGCCAGCAGCCAGGGGACGACGAATGAAAAACTGTTTTTT.

This clone has a handful of counts. This chain uses TRBV5-1 with TRBJ2-2; 9 bases line up with TRBD1. Germline lookup yields CDR1 SGHRS and CDR2 YFSETQ. The CDR3 is made up of 15 amino acids. The V segment lost 9 bases and the J segment 5 bases; nucleotides outside the gene matches: 11. CDR3 loop: CATQQGARGTGELFF. The CDR3 DNA follows: TGCGCCACTCAACAGGGGGCGAGGGGGACCGGGGAGCTGTTTTTT.

The sample holds one count of this clone. The chain is built from TRBV29-1 and TRBJ2-7; the D gene could be TRBD1 or TRBD2 (5 bases each). Deletions cut 5 bases from V and 1 base from J, with 9 bases between. Germline values: CDR1 SQVTM, CDR2 ANQGSEA. CDR3 size: 12 residues. CDR3: CSVRDGSYEQYF. The CDR3 nucleotides read TGCAGCGTTCGGGACGGGTCCTACGAGCAGTACTTC.

This CDR3 reads CASSLDSVQETQYF. CDR3 nucleotides: TGTGCCAGCAGCTTAGACAGCGTCCAAGAGACCCAGTACTTC. This chain connects TRBV7-8 to TRBJ2-5, with no clear D. Trimming removed 1 base at V and 1 base at J, with 7 bases between. CDR1 and CDR2 from the germline V gene are SGHVS and FQNEAQ. CDR3 length: 14 amino acids.

In its sample, this clone was seen a few times. V and J are TRBV3-1 (or the pseudogene TRBV3-2) and TRBJ2-3; no clear D. The CDR3 runs 13 residues. V shed 5 bases and J shed 0 bases, with 6 bases lying between them. Germline CDR1 LGHDT, CDR2 YNNKEL (reference sequence). CDR3 coding DNA: TGTGCCAGCAGCGATACTAGCACAGATACGCAGTATTTT. Its translation is CASSDTSTDTQYF.

The V call is TRBV15, the J call TRBJ2-5; D is possibly TRBD1 (5 bases). CDR3 length: 13 amino acids. The germline CDR1 and CDR2 sequences are LNHNV and YYDKDF (reference sequence). V was shortened by 0 bases and J by 5 bases, with 7 bases between the two germline ends. The CDR3: CATSRDYRETQYF. CDR3 coding DNA: TGTGCCACCAGCAGAGATTACAGGGAGACCCAGTACTTC.

The chain employs TRBV2 and TRBJ1-5; TRBD1 aligns across 9 bases. This CDR3 has 15 amino acids. V lost 6 bases and J lost 9; bases outside the gene matches: 12. Germline V gene data show CDR1 as SNHLY and CDR2 as FYNNEI. Written as DNA, the CDR3 is TGTGCCAGCAGCCCCACAGGGGGCCGCCGGGGGCCCCAGCATTTT. Residues: CASSPTGGRRGPQHF. The entire variable domain, with the rest obtained from reference TRBV2 and TRBJ1-5, is as follows: EPEVTQTPSHQVTQMGQEVILRCVPISNHLYFYWYRQILGQKVEFLVSFYNNEISEKSEIFDDQFSVERPDGSNFTLKIRSTKLEDSAMYFCASSPTGGRRGPQHFGDGTRLSIL.